This T cell receptor beta chain comes out of a study of CD8 T cells in ankylosing spondylitis. General observations from the study: Earlier reports found some motif variants in synovial fluid and blood in reactive arthritis. One TCR beta motif, made up of 7 or 8 highly homologous variants, appeared characteristic of ankylosing spondylitis blood. The authors reported significant enrichment of disease-linked clones in matched ankylosing spondylitis synovial fluid. CD8+ cells made up the disease-linked clones, which were relatively rare in peripheral blood.

The table lists this clonotype with a few counts. Antigen unknown. Preparation of TCR beta libraries was done by quantitative 5'-RACE with molecular barcodes. TCRdb reanalysed the 5' RACE reads using MiXCR and keeps one entry per CDR3 protein. The sample lists roughly 440,000 distinct CDR3 sequences, 15% to 20% occurring once. The length of the CDR3 is 13 residues. With 6 bases removed from V and 2 bases from J, the gap between germline ends came to 10 bases. Germline V gene sequence: CDR1 MNHNS, CDR2 SASEGT. The V and J genes are TRBV6-1 and TRBJ1-1, with a tentative D call TRBD1 (6 bases). This clonotype originated in a male donor with ankylosing spondylitis. The specimen sequenced was blood, either unsorted or a sorted T cell fraction (not recorded which). CDR3 region: CASRQQGNTEAFF. DNA for the CDR3: TGTGCCAGCAGACAACAGGGAAACACTGAAGCTTTCTTT.